This passage covers 28 T cell receptor beta chains from one sample sequenced in a study of blood T cells in healthy people across ages (dated by TCRdb to between 2015 and 2016). Library prep was done by 5' RACE. The sample was run on an Illumina HiSeq 2500. A second PCR of roughly 6 to 12 cycles was performed with a sample-barcoded 5' primer and a J-beta primer mix. In TCRdb, the public reads were trimmed at Q25 with fastp and aligned with MiXCR, with productive beta chains retained. When rows share a CDR3 protein, they turn into one entry using the most common DNA and genes. Within this sample are around 970,000 distinct CDR3 sequences, with approximately 50% of them counted one time only. The ten largest clonotypes hold about a fifth of the sample. Sequencing was carried out using blood. Receptors originate from a woman aged 55-70 years in good health.

There are a few counts of this clonotype. V usage is TRBV20-1 and J usage is TRBJ2-7, with 8 bases aligning to TRBD1. Germline CDR1 DFQATT, CDR2 SNEGSKA (reference sequence). The length of the CDR3 is 13 residues. V lost 5 bases, J lost 6 bases, and 9 bases stayed unmatched. The CDR3 protein is CSAPDRAAGEQYF. The CDR3 bases are TGCAGTGCTCCGGACAGGGCCGCCGGCGAGCAGTACTTC.

This clonotype was seen a few times. The rearrangement joins TRBV4-3 to TRBJ1-2; D gene ambiguous. CDR3 size: 14 residues. Germline V gives CDR1 LGHNA, CDR2 YSLEER. Trimming took 0 bases from V and 4 from J, leaving 9 bases between them. The DNA of the CDR3 is TGCGCCAGCAGCCAAGAGCTCACAAGCTATGGCTACACCTTC. Protein sequence: CASSQELTSYGYTF.

The V and J genes are TRBV4-1 and TRBJ2-4; 7 bases agree with TRBD2. The better agreement between TRBJ2-7 and the DNA end casts doubt on the J call. The CDR3 sequence is 16 residues long. Germline CDR1 reads MGHRA; CDR2 reads YSYEKL. The DNA for the CDR3 is TGCGCCAGCAGCCTCCCACCCTGGCGGGAGAGATACGAGCAGTACTTC. Protein: CASSLPPWRERYEQYF.

This clonotype has just a few counts. CDR3 protein: CASSLRRLAGDGPSYEQYF. The CDR3 bases are TGTGCCAGCAGTTTGCGGCGACTAGCGGGAGATGGGCCCTCCTACGAGCAGTACTTC. V usage is TRBV27 and J usage is TRBJ2-7, with 12 nucleotides matching TRBD2. This CDR3 spans 19 amino acids. The V segment lost 3 bases and the J segment 0 bases; nucleotides outside the gene matches: 12. Germline V gene sequence: CDR1 MNHEY, CDR2 SMNVEV (reference sequence).

This clonotype was seen only a few times. V usage is TRBV10-3 and J usage is TRBJ2-5; TRBD2 might be the D (5 bases). Trimming removed 10 bases from V and 1 base from J, with 7 bases in between. CDR3 length equals 11 residues. Germline loops: CDR1 ENHRY, CDR2 SYGVKD. CDR3: CATGIQETQYF. The DNA for the CDR3 is TGTGCCACGGGGATCCAAGAGACCCAGTACTTC.

This rearrangement joins TRBV7-2 to TRBJ2-5, with 8 bases that match TRBD2. Trimming at V came to 3 bases and at J to 9 bases, leaving 12 bases not matched to a gene. Germline CDR1 and CDR2: SGHTA and FQGNSA. The CDR3 runs 15 residues. CDR3 sequence (DNA): TGTGCCAGCAGCTTCGGGAGGGACTCTGACCGGGCCCAGTACTTC. It translates to CASSFGRDSDRAQYF.

This chain uses TRBV5-8 with TRBJ2-7, with 12 positions matching TRBD2. The end of the DNA is better explained by TRBJ2-5, so the J call may be wrong. Germline loops: CDR1 SGHTS, CDR2 YDEGEE. The CDR3 covers 18 residues. The CDR3 DNA follows: TGTGCCAGCAGCTTGCAAGGTGGTCTAGCGGGAGGGCAAGAGACCCAGTACTTC. It encodes CASSLQGGLAGGQETQYF.

In its sample, this clonotype was seen many times. This rearrangement joins TRBV7-9 to TRBJ1-2; D ambiguous. CDR3 length equals 13 residues. Germline V lookup: CDR1 SEHNR, CDR2 FQNEAQ (reference sequence). Trimming removed 5 bases at V and 6 bases at J, with 13 bases between. The CDR3 region has the DNA TGTGCCAGCAGCGTCCAACCTAGGAATGGCTACACCTTC. This translates into CASSVQPRNGYTF. Together with reference TRBV7-9 and TRBJ1-2, the CDR3 gives the full variable domain: DTGVSQNPRHKITKRGQNVTFRCDPISEHNRLYWYRQTLGQGPEFLTYFQNEAQLEKSRLLSDRFSAERPKGSFSTLEIQRTEQGDSAMYLCASSVQPRNGYTFGSGTRLTVV.

A few counts support this clonotype. CDR3 sequence reads: CASRRSGFYGYTF. CDR3 nucleotides: TGTGCCAGCAGGCGTTCGGGGTTCTATGGCTACACCTTC. The V gene is TRBV7-9, the J gene TRBJ1-2, with no clear D. The CDR3 has 13 amino acids. V shed 6 bases and J shed 4 bases, with 12 bases lying between them. Germline values: CDR1 SEHNR, CDR2 FQNEAQ (reference sequence).

This clonotype has just a few counts. This chain uses TRBV12-3 or TRBV12-4 with TRBJ2-1; maybe TRBD2 (6 bases). The V and J ends lost 6 bases and 2 bases respectively, with 17 bases between them. The CDR3 is 16 amino acids. The CDR3 loop is CASSSRGLAAYNEQFF. The CDR3 bases are TGTGCCAGCAGCTCTCGGGGGTTAGCAGCCTACAATGAGCAGTTCTTC.

V usage is TRBV29-1 and J usage is TRBJ2-1; D remains unclear. This CDR3 has 9 residues. Germline CDR1 and CDR2: SQVTM and ANQGSEA. Trimming removed 4 bases from V and 9 bases from J, with 4 bases in between. As DNA, the CDR3 is TGCAGCGTTGTGTGTGAGCAGTTCTTC. This sequence encodes CSVVCEQFF.

The chain couples TRBV12-3 or TRBV12-4 to TRBJ1-2, with 7 positions matching TRBD1. This CDR3 is 13 amino acids long. Trimming at V came to 8 bases and at J to 6 bases, leaving 9 bases not matched to a gene. In nucleotides, the CDR3 is TGTGCCAGCGGAGACAGGGATTTACATGGCTACACCTTC. Protein sequence: CASGDRDLHGYTF.

This clonotype was counted between two and nine times. The genes are TRBV20-1 and TRBJ2-7; D possibly corresponds to TRBD1 (6 bases). Trimming pared 7 bases from V and 4 bases from J, leaving 17 bases between. This CDR3 contains 13 residues. Germline V gives CDR1 DFQATT, CDR2 SNEGSKA (reference sequence). The CDR3 loop is CSVPPGHGYEQYF. DNA of the CDR3: TGCAGTGTCCCACCGGGACACGGGTACGAGCAGTACTTC.

V usage is TRBV4-2 and J usage is TRBJ1-2; D is possibly TRBD1 (5 bases). CDR1 LGHNA and CDR2 YNFKEQ come from the germline V gene. Trimming took 3 bases from V and 1 from J, leaving 12 bases between them. The CDR3 extends over 15 amino acids. CDR3 bases: TGTGCCAGCAGCCATGAAGGGACGAATAACTATGGCTACACCTTC. Residues: CASSHEGTNNYGYTF.

The table lists this clonotype with a few counts. The chain joins TRBV28 to TRBJ2-3, with 8 nucleotides matching TRBD1. J gave up 2 bases and V 6 bases, and 13 bases lay outside the gene matches. The germline gives CDR1 MDHEN, CDR2 SYDVKM. The length of the CDR3 is 17 residues. In DNA, the CDR3 is TGTGCCAGCAGCCCCCTTCCCTCGACAGGGGCCACAGATACGCAGTATTTT. Translating it yields CASSPLPSTGATDTQYF.

A few counts support this clonotype. This chain uses TRBV5-1 with TRBJ2-3; 11 bases are a match to TRBD1. Looked up from germline, CDR1 is SGHRS and CDR2 is YFSETQ. The J segment lost 3 bases and the V segment lost 4 bases, leaving 7 bases of the junction unmatched. The length of the CDR3 is 16 residues. The CDR3 is CASSLRGQGATDTQYF. CDR3 nucleotide sequence: TGCGCCAGCAGCCTCCGAGGACAGGGGGCAACAGATACGCAGTATTTT.

The J gene is TRBJ2-5, the V gene TRBV6-5; 11 bases match TRBD2. The DNA end favors TRBJ2-7, so the J call may be wrong. CDR3 length equals 16 residues. CDR1 MNHEY and CDR2 SVGAGI come from the germline V gene. CDR3 loop: CASSYSPTSGSHEQYF. The CDR3 DNA sequence: TGTGCCAGCAGTTACTCACCTACTAGCGGGAGCCACGAGCAGTACTTC.

The rearrangement uses TRBV7-9 and TRBJ2-1; a possible D gene is TRBD2 (6 bases). V was pared by 6 bases and J by 4 bases, with 16 bases between. This CDR3 is 15 amino acids long. From germline, CDR1 is SEHNR and CDR2 FQNEAQ (reference sequence). The CDR3 spells CASSTPRGIYNEQFF. In DNA, the CDR3 is TGTGCCAGCAGTACCCCCCGGGGGATTTACAATGAGCAGTTCTTC.

The V gene is TRBV6-1, the J gene TRBJ2-7; D is perhaps TRBD2 (6 bases). The CDR3 has 15 residues. V lost 5 bases to trimming and J lost 2 bases, with 16 bases between them. CDR1 MNHNS and CDR2 SASEGT come from the germline V gene. The CDR3 DNA follows: TGTGCCAGCAGTTCCATTCCGGGAGCTGCCTACGAGCAGTACTTC. It encodes CASSSIPGAAYEQYF.

This sequence joins TRBV11-3 and TRBJ2-1; 11 nucleotides match TRBD1. The CDR3 contains 15 residues. V lost 5 bases to trimming and J lost 7 bases; unmatched junction nucleotides: 7. Germline V gene lookup returns CDR1 SGHNT and CDR2 YENEEA. The CDR3 DNA follows: TGTGCCAGCAGCGGTCGGACAGGGGGCCCTAATGAGCAGTTCTTC. Its translation: CASSGRTGGPNEQFF.

This clonotype was seen only a few times. The V call is TRBV29-1, the J call TRBJ1-2; TRBD1 might be the D (5 bases). The germline CDR1 and CDR2 sequences are SQVTM and ANQGSEA. The CDR3 consists of 13 residues. With 7 bases removed from V and 4 bases from J, the gap between germline ends came to 16 bases. The CDR3 bases are TGCAGCGGCCAGGAGGGGCTGAGCTATGGCTACACCTTC. It specifies CSGQEGLSYGYTF.

The rearrangement uses TRBV6-2 or TRBV6-3 and TRBJ2-1, with 12 bases fitting TRBD2. There are 14 residues in the CDR3. Germline loops: CDR1 MNHEY, CDR2 SVGEGT. Germline trimming cut 6 bases from V and 7 bases from J; bases unmatched to any gene: 4. CDR3 in DNA: TGTGCCAGCAGGGCTAGCGGGAGGGGTAATGAGCAGTTCTTC. Amino acids: CASRASGRGNEQFF.

This clonotype appeared a few times. The rearrangement uses TRBV7-2 and TRBJ2-3; 14 positions agree with TRBD2. With V trimmed by 5 bases and J by 5 bases, 15 bases remained unmatched. CDR1 is SGHTA and CDR2 is FQGNSA in the germline V gene. The CDR3 totals 19 residues. For the CDR3, the DNA is TGTGCCAGCAGCCCATTTTTCGCGACTAGCGGGAGGGGAATAGATACGCAGTATTTT. Protein product: CASSPFFATSGRGIDTQYF.

This clonotype was seen more than once but under ten times. This chain uses TRBV28 with TRBJ2-3; unclear D gene. The CDR3 spans 16 residues. Per the germline V gene, CDR1 is MDHEN and CDR2 is SYDVKM. The V end lost 6 bases, the J end lost 3 bases, and 19 bases lay between the germline ends. The CDR3 DNA is TGTGCCAGCAGCTTAGGATCCGGGTACAGAACAGATACGCAGTATTTT. This gives the protein CASSLGSGYRTDTQYF.

Written as DNA, the CDR3 is TGCAGCGTTGTGACTAGCGGGGGGGATACGCAGTATTTT. Protein product: CSVVTSGGDTQYF. The chain links TRBV29-1 to TRBJ2-3; 13 bases are shared with TRBD2. In germline, CDR1 is SQVTM, CDR2 ANQGSEA. The CDR3 contains 13 residues. The J segment lost 6 bases and the V segment lost 4 bases, leaving 1 base of the junction unmatched.

The J gene is TRBJ2-1, the V gene TRBV20-1, with no clear D. There are 12 residues in the CDR3. The germline V and J ends were trimmed by 3 bases and 5 bases, with 8 bases remaining between them. Germline CDR1 reads DFQATT; CDR2 reads SNEGSKA (reference sequence). CDR3 DNA: TGCAGTGCTAGCGCATCTCACAATGAGCAGTTCTTC. It encodes CSASASHNEQFF.

The gene calls are TRBV9 and TRBJ2-1; 9 bases are shared with TRBD2. The CDR3 contains 13 residues. Germline lookup yields CDR1 SGDLS and CDR2 YYNGEE. J gave up 12 bases and V 7 bases, and 11 bases lay outside the gene matches. CDR3 region: CASATLSGSPQFF. CDR3 DNA: TGTGCCAGCGCCACCCTTAGCGGGAGTCCGCAGTTCTTC. The whole variable domain, filled in from reference TRBV9 and TRBJ2-1, reads DSGVTQTPKHLITATGQRVTLRCSPRSGDLSVYWYQQSLDQGLQFLIQYYNGEERAKGNILERFSAQQFPDLHSELNLSSLELGDSALYFCASATLSGSPQFFGPGTRLTVL.

V gene TRBV11-2 combines with J gene TRBJ1-4; D is uncertain. Per germline, CDR1 SGHAT and CDR2 FQNNGV. The germline V and J ends were trimmed by 1 base and 0 bases, with 9 bases remaining between them. The CDR3 loop spans 16 amino acids. This CDR3 is CASSLGTGATNEKLFF. The CDR3 bases are TGTGCCAGCAGCTTAGGGACCGGGGCAACTAATGAAAAACTGTTTTTT.